The subject of this entry is one TCR beta chain. Method: immunoSEQ multiplex PCR; TCRdb's copy keeps in-frame clones and lacks some. The sample gives around 300,000 clones, 80% to 90% of which show up once; over 4.5% is in the top ten. This record belongs to a study of blood T cell repertoires in COVID-19. Turning to the study itself: Samples representing acute and convalescent COVID-19 were sourced from the United States, Italy and Spain.

V gave up 4 bases and J gave up 6 bases; unmatched junction bases: 10. The length of the CDR3 is 15 residues. Germline V lookup: CDR1 SGHVS, CDR2 FQNEAQ. The participants were between roughly 18 and 90 years old and came from about two dozen US areas. Cohort allocation depended upon clinical history that participants reported. The clonotype comes from a man aged 25 to 45 who had recovered from COVID-19. Sequenced sample: PBMCs or T cells enriched from blood (not recorded which). This chain joins TRBV7-8 and TRBJ2-5, with 8 nucleotides matching TRBD2. The CDR3 spells CASSSQPGLVKTQYF. CDR3 coding DNA: TGTGCCAGCAGCTCACAACCGGGACTAGTAAAGACCCAGTACTTC.